The 20 T cell receptor beta chains in this list originate from one sample, sequenced in a study of human T cells and chemical hapten exposure. Each CDR3 protein is one row after TCRdb ran MiXCR on the RACE reads. This table holds approximately 350,000 distinct CDR3 sequences, roughly 6% found once. Specified time point: patch test 2, 6 weeks after DPC sensitization. Treatment denoted: therapeutic diphenylcyclopropenone sensitization with weekly scalp DPC. The sample here was whole blood, taken in connection with sensitization to the hapten diphenylcyclopropenone (DPC). Source of these receptors: a woman younger than 30 with alopecia areata. Some clones in this sample may be carry-over from other donors' samples.

This clonotype has ten or more counts. The CDR3 coding sequence is TGTGCCAGCAGTTCGTTGGACAGTTATCAGCCCCAGCATTTT. This codes for CASSSLDSYQPQHF. This chain uses TRBV27 with TRBJ1-5; D might be TRBD1 (6 bases). V lost 4 bases and J 5 bases, leaving 12 bases between the germline ends. From germline, CDR1 is MNHEY and CDR2 SMNVEV (reference sequence). This CDR3 spans 14 amino acids.

This clonotype has ten or more counts. The chain employs TRBV4-3 and TRBJ1-4, with a tentative D call TRBD1 (5 bases). Trimming cost V 1 base and J 10 bases, with 13 bases left between them. CDR1 LGHNA and CDR2 YSLEER come from the germline V gene. This CDR3 is built from 14 residues. As DNA, the CDR3 is TGCGCCAGCAGCCAAGTTGATTTCGGGGGAAAACTGTTTTTT. It is translated as CASSQVDFGGKLFF.

The rearrangement joins TRBV3-1 to TRBJ1-4; D is ambiguous. Trimming removed 0 bases from V and 7 bases from J, with 9 bases in between. The germline CDR1 and CDR2 sequences are LGHDT and YNNKEL (reference sequence). The CDR3 has 14 residues. CDR3 sequence reads: CASSQDVDTEKLFF. CDR3 in DNA: TGTGCCAGCAGCCAAGATGTGGATACTGAAAAACTGTTTTTT.

The chain couples TRBV5-1 to TRBJ1-1; D gene unclear. Germline V gene data show CDR1 as SGHRS and CDR2 as YFSETQ. The CDR3 spans 14 residues. The V and J ends lost 0 bases and 4 bases respectively, with 10 bases between them. CDR3 sequence reads: CASSLGAHPTEAFF. CDR3 nucleotides: TGCGCCAGCAGCTTGGGTGCGCACCCCACTGAAGCTTTCTTT.

There are a few counts of this clonotype. The chain is built from TRBV10-3 and TRBJ2-1; D is uncertain. This CDR3 comprises 13 residues. Germline V gene sequence: CDR1 ENHRY, CDR2 SYGVKD. V was trimmed by 0 bases and J by 9 bases, leaving 9 bases between them. The CDR3 sequence is CAISESIGIEQFF. Here the CDR3 DNA reads TGTGCCATCAGTGAGTCGATTGGGATTGAGCAGTTCTTC.

This clonotype has a handful of counts. This chain links TRBV20-1 with TRBJ1-5; D gene unclear. V was pared by 1 base and J by 3 bases, with 7 bases between. CDR3 length: 13 amino acids. Germline V gives CDR1 DFQATT, CDR2 SNEGSKA (reference sequence). The CDR3, as DNA: TGCAGTGCTAGAGTCGGGCTCAATCAGCCCCAGCATTTT. Encoded protein: CSARVGLNQPQHF.

The sample holds a few counts of this clonotype. The rearrangement links TRBV27 to TRBJ1-2; D is unclear. The V gene's germline CDR1 is MNHEY and CDR2 SMNVEV (reference sequence). This CDR3 is built from 14 residues. V lost 6 bases, J lost 0 bases, and 11 bases lay in between. The CDR3 DNA sequence: TGTGCCAGCAGCATATCCCCAGCTAACTATGGCTACACCTTC. This translates into CASSISPANYGYTF.

This clonotype was detected many times. CDR3 coding DNA: TGTGCCAGCAGTTCAGGGTTTGGAAACACCATATATTTT. Translating gives CASSSGFGNTIYF. The chain links TRBV12-3 or TRBV12-4 to TRBJ1-3, with a weak D call TRBD1 (5 bases). V gave up 4 bases and J gave up 3 bases, with 7 bases separating them. The CDR3 spans 13 residues.

V usage is TRBV4-2 and J usage is TRBJ2-7; 7 nucleotides line up with TRBD1. The V gene's germline CDR1 is LGHNA and CDR2 YNFKEQ. Germline trimming cut 5 bases from V and 5 bases from J; bases unmatched to any gene: 12. The CDR3 has 15 residues. CDR3 protein: CASSSVGQGEHEQYF. The DNA of the CDR3 is TGTGCCAGCAGCTCAGTTGGCCAGGGGGAACACGAGCAGTACTTC.

The table lists this clonotype with a few counts. The chain links TRBV7-2 to TRBJ2-3, with 13 bases aligning to TRBD2. Germline V gene data show CDR1 as SGHTA and CDR2 as FQGNSA. The CDR3 has 15 amino acids. Trimming at V came to 5 bases and at J to 4 bases, leaving 3 bases not matched to a gene. CDR3 loop: CASSGGLAGPDTQYF. Written as DNA, the CDR3 is TGTGCCAGCAGCGGGGGACTAGCGGGGCCAGATACGCAGTATTTT.

Ten or more counts support this clonotype. This sequence joins TRBV10-3 and TRBJ1-2; D possibly corresponds to TRBD1 (6 bases). Per the germline V gene, CDR1 is ENHRY and CDR2 is SYGVKD. The CDR3 runs to 17 residues. Between the trimmed V and J ends, which lost 2 bases and 3 bases, there was a span of 19 bases. The CDR3 nucleotides are TGTGCCATCAGTGAGCCAACCCTGGCAGGGGTTCACTATGGCTACACCTTC. Its translation is CAISEPTLAGVHYGYTF.

This clonotype was seen many times. The V gene is TRBV12-3 or TRBV12-4, the J gene TRBJ1-1, with D possibly TRBD1 on 6 matching bases. CDR3 length: 14 amino acids. V was shortened by 5 bases and J by 5 bases, with 15 bases between the two germline ends. In nucleotides, the CDR3 is TGTGCCAGCAGTCCCGGACAGTTAAGGACTGAAGCTTTCTTT. Encoded protein: CASSPGQLRTEAFF.

This clonotype was picked up a small number of times. The chain joins TRBV29-1 to TRBJ2-1, with D perhaps assigned TRBD1 or TRBD2 (5 bases each). The length of the CDR3 is 14 residues. Trimming pared 7 bases from V and 0 bases from J, leaving 13 bases between. Germline CDR1 reads SQVTM; CDR2 reads ANQGSEA. The CDR3 DNA is TGCAGCGCTAGGGACCCCCTCTCCTACAATGAGCAGTTCTTC. Amino acid sequence: CSARDPLSYNEQFF.

This clonotype occurred many times. This rearrangement joins TRBV6-2 or TRBV6-3 to TRBJ1-1; tentatively, D is TRBD1 (5 bases). V lost 5 bases, J lost 1 base, and 8 bases lay in between. The germline gives CDR1 MNHEY, CDR2 SVGEGT. This CDR3 comprises 13 residues. The CDR3 reads CASSLTENTEAFF. As DNA, the CDR3 is TGTGCCAGCAGTCTGACAGAGAACACTGAAGCTTTCTTT.

In its sample, this clonotype was seen many times. This chain links TRBV24-1 with TRBJ2-3; TRBD1 or TRBD2 may be the D gene (5 bases each). Trimming pared 3 bases from V and 0 bases from J, leaving 21 bases between. CDR3 length: 19 amino acids. The germline V gene has CDR1 KGHDR and CDR2 SFDVKD. CDR3 residues: CATSDPSRAAGFSTDTQYF. CDR3 in DNA: TGTGCCACCAGTGATCCCTCCAGGGCCGCGGGTTTTAGCACAGATACGCAGTATTTT.

In DNA, the CDR3 is TGCGCCAGCAGCATCGGGACAGCCACAGATACGCAGTATTTT. This translates into CASSIGTATDTQYF. The chain joins TRBV5-1 to TRBJ2-3, with 7 bases matching TRBD1. The junction had 4 bases not matched to a gene; V was cut back by 4 bases and J by 2 bases. Germline V lookup: CDR1 SGHRS, CDR2 YFSETQ. CDR3 length equals 14 residues.

V gene TRBV4-1 combines with J gene TRBJ1-1; perhaps TRBD1 as D (6 bases). Trimming pared 1 base from V and 5 bases from J, leaving 14 bases between. CDR1 is MGHRA and CDR2 is YSYEKL in the germline V gene. The CDR3 is 15 residues long. The CDR3 is CASSQGGASGTEAFF. Here the CDR3 DNA reads TGCGCCAGCAGCCAAGGGGGGGCTTCAGGGACTGAAGCTTTCTTT.

This clonotype came up many times. The chain employs TRBV12-3 or TRBV12-4 and TRBJ1-1, with 7 positions matching TRBD1. The trim removed 0 bases at V and 11 bases at J, leaving 3 bases unmatched. CDR3 length: 12 residues. CDR3 DNA sequence: TGTGCCAGCAGTTTAGCAGGACAGGACGCTTTCTTT. The encoded protein is CASSLAGQDAFF.

Ten or more counts support this clonotype. The genes are TRBV20-1 and TRBJ2-2, with D perhaps given as TRBD1 or TRBD2 (5 bases each). The CDR3 loop spans 15 amino acids. Trimming took off 2 bases at V and 4 bases at J, with 14 bases between the two ends. Per germline, CDR1 DFQATT and CDR2 SNEGSKA (reference sequence). Here the CDR3 reads CSARHRLRGTGELFF. The CDR3 DNA is TGCAGTGCTAGACACCGCCTGAGGGGCACCGGGGAGCTGTTTTTT.

This clonotype was seen many times. At one end, the junction sequence differs from germline, possibly due to a read error. J is TRBJ1-6 and V is TRBV12-3 or TRBV12-4; possible D gene TRBD1, 6 bases. This CDR3 spans 14 amino acids. The CDR3 spells CASTLGGYNSPLHF. The CDR3 DNA sequence: TGTGCCAGCACTTTAGGGGGTTATAATTCACCCCTCCACTTT.